One T cell receptor (beta chain) is described in this entry. What it recognizes is unknown. Together with a sample-barcoded 5' primer, a J-beta primer mix was included in a second PCR lasting roughly 6 to 12 cycles. TCRdb processed the 5' RACE reads anew with MiXCR; each CDR3 protein has one entry. This table holds some 1.8 million distinct CDR3 sequences, roughly 43% found once. The CDR3 loop spans 16 amino acids. The germline V gene encodes CDR1 SEHNR and CDR2 FQNEAQ (reference sequence). The V and J ends lost 4 bases and 0 bases respectively, with 12 bases between them. The data belong to a study of blood T cells in healthy people across ages. Whole-study findings and limits: The study could not conclusively compare naive and antigen-experienced cells, given its unsorted PBMCs.

The source of this sequence is a human donor in good health. This chain uses TRBV7-9 with TRBJ1-4; weak D call: TRBD1 (6 bases). The sample taken for sequencing was blood. In DNA, the CDR3 is TGTGCCAGCAGCTCCCGCGGACAGCCAACTAATGAAAAACTGTTTTTT. This sequence encodes CASSSRGQPTNEKLFF.